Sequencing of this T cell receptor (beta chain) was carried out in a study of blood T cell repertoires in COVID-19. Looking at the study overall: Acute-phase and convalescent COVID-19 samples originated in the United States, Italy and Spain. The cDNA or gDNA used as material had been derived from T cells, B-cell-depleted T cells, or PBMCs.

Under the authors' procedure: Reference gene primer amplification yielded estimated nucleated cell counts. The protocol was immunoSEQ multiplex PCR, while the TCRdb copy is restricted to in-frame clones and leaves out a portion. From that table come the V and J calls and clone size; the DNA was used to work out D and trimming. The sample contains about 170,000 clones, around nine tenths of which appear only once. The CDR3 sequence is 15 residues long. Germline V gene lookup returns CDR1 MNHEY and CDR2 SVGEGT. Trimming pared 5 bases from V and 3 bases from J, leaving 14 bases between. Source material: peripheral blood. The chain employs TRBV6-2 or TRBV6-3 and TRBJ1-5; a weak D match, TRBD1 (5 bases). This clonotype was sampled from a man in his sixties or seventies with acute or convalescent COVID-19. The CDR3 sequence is CASSPLGLINQPQHF. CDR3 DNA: TGTGCCAGCAGTCCCCTGGGGCTGATCAATCAGCCCCAGCATTTT.